This is a list of T cell receptor beta chains from one sample in a study of radiotherapy plus CTLA-4 blockade in lung cancer. Some clones are missing from TCRdb's copy, which holds only in-frame ones; the method was immunoSEQ multiplex PCR. The table includes roughly 110,000 clones, 70% to 90% detected once. The specimen was peripheral blood, collected from a patient treated with radiotherapy plus ipilimumab. Receptor source: a human donor with non-small cell lung cancer that progressed on radiotherapy plus ipilimumab. Some clones in this sample may be carry-over from other donors' samples. Each CDR3 is given without its conserved first and last residue.

J | V | CDR3
TRBJ1-1 | TRBV7-2 | ASRGRQGAVTEAF
TRBJ1-5 | TRBV2 | ASIRESNQPQH
TRBJ1-1 | TRBV28 | ASRLTESF
TRBJ2-7 | TRBV4-3 | ASSQEGRLRGQY
TRBJ2-1 | TRBV9 | ASSGDGGAPGQGGEQF
TRBJ1-6 | TRBV6-6 | ASSYSGAPADSPLH
TRBJ2-7 | TRBV6-6 | ASSDMSRDPYEQY
TRBJ2-5 | TRBV9 | ASSVVGQAETQY
TRBJ2-7 | TRBV7-2 | ASSYRDTSHEQY
TRBJ1-2 | TRBV7-2 | ASSLATGQGALSSGYT
TRBJ2-5 | TRBV7-2 | ASTRGAFGETQY
TRBJ2-1 | TRBV11-2 | ASSRLRGWEKDHNEQF
TRBJ2-3 | TRBV5-1 | ASSPGTPRDTQY
TRBJ2-3 | TRBV18 | ASSLESTDTQY
TRBJ2-3 | TRBV18 | ASSPPDSLITDTQY
TRBJ2-7 | TRBV6-5 | ASSSLAGDLSYEQY
TRBJ2-4 | TRBV5-1 | ASSLTGGNIQY
TRBJ1-2 | TRBV2 | ASSEGSTRVYYGYT
TRBJ2-5 | TRBV7-9 | ASSLDSGLGRLETQY
TRBJ1-2 | TRBV2 | ASRYQGASYT
TRBJ2-1 | TRBV7-2 | ASSFSPTGYNEQF
TRBJ2-5 | TRBV5-1 | ASSFDLTGATKETQY
TRBJ1-2 | TRBV9 | ASSDNQQRSHYGYT
TRBJ1-1 | TRBV18 | ASSPPEDTEAF
TRBJ2-1 | TRBV18 | ASSPRTSGLYNEQF
TRBJ2-7 | TRBV6-5 | ASSSRQGAFYEQY
TRBJ2-6 | TRBV10-3 | AISESWGAGGANVLT
TRBJ1-4 | TRBV18 | ASSPDRTEKLF
TRBJ2-2 | TRBV4-1 | ASSLVPGLAVNTGELF
TRBJ1-4 | TRBV30 | AWSDTGATNEKLF
TRBJ1-6 | TRBV6-5 | ASSEQGPDNSPLH
TRBJ2-5 | TRBV29-1 | SVVTGPSETQY
TRBJ2-7 | TRBV7-9 | ASSRGQEKHSYEQY
TRBJ1-2 | TRBV10-3 | AISESRGTLYGYT
TRBJ2-7 | TRBV7-8 | ASSPRQETYEQY
TRBJ1-3 | TRBV5-6 | ASSLAPGAGGNTIY
TRBJ1-1 | TRBV29-1 | SVEGQQNTEAF
TRBJ2-3 | TRBV6-1 | ATLSGSVADTQY
TRBJ1-1 | TRBV18 | ASSPGTGVFEAF
TRBJ1-6 | TRBV11-3 | ASSLGMTGTNYNSPLH
TRBJ1-1 | TRBV27 | ASSFGVWSTEAF
TRBJ1-1 | TRBV11-2 | ASSPPGGGGTEAF
TRBJ1-1 | TRBV18 | ASSPKGAGYTEAF
TRBJ2-3 | TRBV2 | ASKGGGSTDTQY
TRBJ1-6 | TRBV6-5 | ASSYDRENSPLH
TRBJ2-1 | TRBV11-2 | ASSPSRDHNEQF
TRBJ1-4 | TRBV28 | ASSRWEVGELF
TRBJ2-3 | TRBV10-3 | AIRLGLAVDTQY
TRBJ2-7 | TRBV11-2 | ASSLVTSGVYEQY
TRBJ1-6 | TRBV28 | ASSPYFRGINSPLH
TRBJ1-2 | TRBV4-2 | ASSQAGTDYGYT
TRBJ1-3 | TRBV30 | AWSDRGNTIY
TRBJ2-3 | TRBV7-2 | ASSLVDTQY
TRBJ2-1 | TRBV7-8 | ASSLGYNEQF
TRBJ1-2 | TRBV5-5 | ASSLGLTARYGYT
TRBJ1-1 | TRBV6-6 | ASSTGGTEAF
TRBJ2-7 | TRBV5-1 | ASSDNPGPAYEQY
TRBJ1-5 | TRBV4-2 | ASSQDQSNQPQH
TRBJ2-7 | TRBV4-1 | ASSQDARGFSRGQY